This T cell receptor beta chain emerged from a study of T cell responses to AZD1222 COVID-19 vaccine. Comment on this clone: As yet, its antigen is unknown.

Findings of the study overall: Of spike-specific TCRs, nearly half reportedly target regions left unmutated in variants. None of the repertoires were sampled until the peak T cell response had passed. Donors skewed white British and female; clonal diversity was possibly underestimated. Once two AZD1222 doses were given, Spike-specific TCR breadth and depth went up.

Per the germline V gene, CDR1 is MDHEN and CDR2 is SYDVKM. The CDR3 has 12 residues. V was pared by 4 bases and J by 4 bases, with 6 bases between. Data came from immunoSEQ multiplex PCR; TCRdb stores just in-frame clones and leaves some out. The sample holds approximately 200,000 clones; about 90% are singletons and the top ten take 2.5% to 3%. This chain uses TRBV28 with TRBJ2-3, with D hard to call. This sequence originates from an adult in good health. The specimen comprised peripheral blood, sampled on day 0 of MenACWY control vaccination. DNA for the CDR3: TGTGCCAGCAGTTCCCCCCCAGATACGCAGTATTTT. Translating gives CASSSPPDTQYF. Variable domain in full (rest from reference TRBV28 and TRBJ2-3): DVKVTQSSRYLVKRTGEKVFLECVQDMDHENMFWYRQDPGLGLRLIYFSYDVKMKEKGDIPEGYSVSREKKERFSLILESASTNQTSMYLCASSSPPDTQYFGPGTRLTVL.